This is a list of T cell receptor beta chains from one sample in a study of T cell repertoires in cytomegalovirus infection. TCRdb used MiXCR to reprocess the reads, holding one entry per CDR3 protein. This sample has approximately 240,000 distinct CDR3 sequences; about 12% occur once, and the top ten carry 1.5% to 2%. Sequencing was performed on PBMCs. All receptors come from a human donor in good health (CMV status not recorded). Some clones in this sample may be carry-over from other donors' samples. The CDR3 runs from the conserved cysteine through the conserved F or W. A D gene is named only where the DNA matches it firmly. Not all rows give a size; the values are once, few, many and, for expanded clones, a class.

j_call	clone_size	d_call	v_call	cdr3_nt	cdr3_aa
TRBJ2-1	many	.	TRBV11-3	TGTGCCAGCTCCCTTGGAAGCCGCCCTGAGGATGAGCAGTTCTTC	CASSLGSRPEDEQFF
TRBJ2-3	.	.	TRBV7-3	TGTGCCAGCAGCACTACGGTGGAGGCAGATACGCAGTATTTT	CASSTTVEADTQYF
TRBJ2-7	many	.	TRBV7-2	TGTGCCAGCAGCTTGGGGCCCGGGCGGGACTACGAGCAGTACTTC	CASSLGPGRDYEQYF
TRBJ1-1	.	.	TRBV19	TGTGCCAGTAGTATTGCAGGCCAACAGGGTGCTTTCTTT	CASSIAGQQGAFF
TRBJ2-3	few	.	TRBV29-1	TGCAGCGTGGCTGAGGACGAATTAAGGGATACGCAGTATTTT	CSVAEDELRDTQYF
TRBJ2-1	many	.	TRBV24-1	TGTGCCACCAGTTCCGCGCTAGCCGGAAAGCAGTTCTTC	CATSSALAGKQFF
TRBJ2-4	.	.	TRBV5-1	TGCGCCAGCAGCGTCGGGGCGTACCAAAACATTCAGTACTTC	CASSVGAYQNIQYF
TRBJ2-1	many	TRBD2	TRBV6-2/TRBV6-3	TGTGCCAGCAGTTACGGCACTAGCGGGGCCGAGGACAATGAGCAGTTCTTC	CASSYGTSGAEDNEQFF
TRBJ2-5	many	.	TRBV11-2	TGTGCCAGCAGCTTAGAGTACGCCAAGGGGACCCAGTACTTC	CASSLEYAKGTQYF
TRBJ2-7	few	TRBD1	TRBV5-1	TGCGCCAGCAGCTTGGAAGGACAGGGGAGCATCGACGAGCAGTACTTC	CASSLEGQGSIDEQYF
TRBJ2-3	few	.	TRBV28	TGTGCCAGCAGTTCCCATAGCGGCCTAGGGGCAGATACGCAGTATTTT	CASSSHSGLGADTQYF
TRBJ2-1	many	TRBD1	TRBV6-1	TGTGCCAGCAGTCTTCGACAGGGGTTATACAATGAGCAGTTCTTC	CASSLRQGLYNEQFF
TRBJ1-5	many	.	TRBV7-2	TGTGCCAGCAGCCCCGGGGGGGAGCTAAATCAGCCCCAGCATTTT	CASSPGGELNQPQHF
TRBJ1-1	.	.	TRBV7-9	TGTGCCAGCAGCTTTGTCGTGGCCGGAGCTTTCTTT	CASSFVVAGAFF
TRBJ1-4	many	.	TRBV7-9	TGTGCCAGCAGCTTAGCAACTGGGCTAGCAACTAATGAAAAACTGTTTTTT	CASSLATGLATNEKLFF
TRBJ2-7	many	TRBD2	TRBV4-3	TGCGCCAGCAGCCAAGATAAAGGACTAGCGTTAAGGGAGCAGTACTTC	CASSQDKGLALREQYF
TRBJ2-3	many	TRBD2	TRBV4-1	TGCGCCAGCAGCCAAGAGCAAGCGGGGGGCACAGATACGCAGTATTTT	CASSQEQAGGTDTQYF
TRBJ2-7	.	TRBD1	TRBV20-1	TGCAGTGCTAGAAGAGGGACAGGGGAATACGAGCAGTACTTC	CSARRGTGEYEQYF
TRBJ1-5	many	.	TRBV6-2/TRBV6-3	TGTGCCAGCAGCTCCGGGACACGGGCTCGGGTTGGCAATCAGCCCCAGCATTTT	CASSSGTRARVGNQPQHF
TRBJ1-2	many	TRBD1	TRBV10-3	TGTGCCATCAGTCTCCGGGACAGGGCGAGAGGTGATGGCTACACCTTC	CAISLRDRARGDGYTF
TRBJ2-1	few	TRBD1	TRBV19	TGTGCCAGCATCAAGGGGGGACAGGGTATCAAAAATGAGCAGTTCTTC	CASIKGGQGIKNEQFF
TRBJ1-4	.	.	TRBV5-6	TGTGCCAGTCTAAAGGGGGCAACTAATGAAAAACTGTTTTTT	CASLKGATNEKLFF
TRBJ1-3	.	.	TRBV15	TGTGCCACCAGCAGAGATCAGGGGCTTGGAAACACCATATATTTT	CATSRDQGLGNTIYF
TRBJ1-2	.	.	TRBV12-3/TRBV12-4	TGTGCCAGCAGTTTAGGGAAACAGGGTAATGGCTACACCTTC	CASSLGKQGNGYTF
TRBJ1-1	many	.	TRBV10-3	TGTGCCACGCTCCCTGGTGTGGGAAACACTGAAGCTTTCTTT	CATLPGVGNTEAFF
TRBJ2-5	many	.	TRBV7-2	TGTGCCAGCAGCTTAAGTAAGACTCAAGAGACCCAGTACTTC	CASSLSKTQETQYF
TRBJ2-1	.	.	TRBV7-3	TGTGCCAGCAGCTTAACGAGGGGGGACCACAATGAGCAGTTCTTC	CASSLTRGDHNEQFF
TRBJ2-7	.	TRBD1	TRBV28	TGTGCCAGCAAGCGTACCGACAGGGCCTCCTACGAGCAGTACTTC	CASKRTDRASYEQYF
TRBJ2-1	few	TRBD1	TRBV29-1	TGCAGCGCAGGGGACAGTCTTACCTACAATGAGCAGTTCTTC	CSAGDSLTYNEQFF
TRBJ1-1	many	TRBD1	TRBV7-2	TGTGCCAGCAGCTTAGCAGGGGGCGCGAGTACTGAAGCTTTCTTT	CASSLAGGASTEAFF
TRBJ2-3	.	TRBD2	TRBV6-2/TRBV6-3	TGTGCCAGCAGTTACAATGGCCTAGCGGGCCACCTTACAGATACGCAGTATTTT	CASSYNGLAGHLTDTQYF
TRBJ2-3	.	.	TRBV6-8	TGTGCCAGCAGTCAGAGCGATACGCAGTATTTT	CASSQSDTQYF
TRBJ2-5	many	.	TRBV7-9	TGTGCCAGCAGCTTAGGGCTAGCTACTGGTGAGACCCAGTACTTC	CASSLGLATGETQYF
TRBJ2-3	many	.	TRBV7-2	TGTGCCAGCAGCCAGGAGCCAAATACGCAGTATTTT	CASSQEPNTQYF
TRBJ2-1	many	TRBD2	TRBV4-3	TGCGCCAGCAGCCAAGGGCCCGGGGGGAATGAGCAGTTCTTC	CASSQGPGGNEQFF
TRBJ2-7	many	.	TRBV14	TGTGCCAGCAGCCAAGTGGACACGGTCTACGAGCAGTACTTC	CASSQVDTVYEQYF
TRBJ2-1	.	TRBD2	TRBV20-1	TGCAGTGCTAGAGATGCTAGCGGGGCCCGTGGACCCTACAATGAGCAGTTCTTC	CSARDASGARGPYNEQFF
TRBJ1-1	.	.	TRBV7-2	TGTGCCAGCAGCGCAGTGGCGGCCCTGACCACTGAAGCTTACTTT	CASSAVAALTTEAYF
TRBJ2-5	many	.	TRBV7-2	TGTGCCAGCAGCTTGGGAGGCAGGGGAGAAGAGACCCAGTACTTC	CASSLGGRGEETQYF
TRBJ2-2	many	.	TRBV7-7	TGTGCCAGCAGCCCCATTAGGGGGGGGTACACCGGGGAGCTGTTTTTT	CASSPIRGGYTGELFF
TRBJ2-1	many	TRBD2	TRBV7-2	TGTGCCAGCAGCTTAACTAGCGGGAGCTATGGTGAGCAGTTCTTC	CASSLTSGSYGEQFF